The 10 T cell receptor beta chains given below trace back to one sample, sequenced in a study of STAT3 mutations in large granular lymphocyte leukemia. The antigens for these receptors are not known. Study outcomes and limitations: In T-cell large granular lymphocyte leukemia, about half of patients showed multiple immunodominant subclonotypes.

TCRdb keeps only in-frame clones here, not all; method: immunoSEQ multiplex PCR. The sample carries about 24,000 clones, about 95% recorded once. Sequencing was done on a sample of peripheral blood mononuclear cells. These TCRs come from a man aged 40-50 years with T-cell large granular lymphocyte leukemia. Some clones in this sample may be carry-over from other donors' samples.

The chain recombines TRBV7-9 with TRBJ2-7; D call uncertain. CDR3 length: 12 residues. Trimming left V 3 bases short and J 0 bases short, with 3 bases between. Looked up from germline, CDR1 is SEHNR and CDR2 is FQNEAQ (reference sequence). Here the CDR3 reads CASSFSSYEQYF. The DNA for the CDR3 is TGTGCCAGCAGCTTCAGCTCCTACGAGCAGTACTTC. The whole variable domain, remainder taken from reference TRBV7-9 and TRBJ2-7, is DTGVSQNPRHKITKRGQNVTFRCDPISEHNRLYWYRQTLGQGPEFLTYFQNEAQLEKSRLLSDRFSAERPKGSFSTLEIQRTEQGDSAMYLCASSFSSYEQYFGPGTRLTVT.

The chain has TRBV30 and TRBJ2-1; weak D call: TRBD1 (5 bases). The germline CDR1 and CDR2 sequences are GTSNPN and SVGIG (reference sequence). This CDR3 contains 15 residues. V was pared by 1 base and J by 3 bases, with 13 bases between. The chain's CDR3 is CAWSGGSKGYNEQFF. The DNA for the CDR3 is TGTGCCTGGAGTGGGGGCAGTAAAGGCTACAATGAGCAGTTCTTC.

The chain is built from TRBV5-5 and TRBJ1-2; D uncertain. Germline CDR1 and CDR2: SGHKS and YYEKEE (reference sequence). Trimming took 0 bases from V and 12 from J, leaving 12 bases between them. CDR3 length equals 12 residues. The CDR3 reads CASSLGGMANTF. DNA of the CDR3: TGTGCCAGCAGCTTGGGTGGAATGGCTAACACCTTC.

The chain carries TRBV7-9 and TRBJ2-5; D remains ambiguous. The germline V and J ends were trimmed by 1 base and 4 bases, with 4 bases remaining between them. The germline V gene has CDR1 SEHNR and CDR2 FQNEAQ (reference sequence). This CDR3 contains 12 residues. CDR3 region: CASSLVPETQYF. CDR3 bases: TGTGCCAGCAGCTTAGTTCCAGAGACCCAGTACTTC.

The chain joins TRBV5-1 to TRBJ2-1; possibly TRBD2 for D (5 bases). V lost 2 bases and J 0 bases, leaving 12 bases between the germline ends. Germline CDR1 reads SGHRS; CDR2 reads YFSETQ. The CDR3 is made up of 16 amino acids. The CDR3 sequence: CASSFGEGGSYNEQFF. The CDR3 region has the DNA TGCGCCAGCAGCTTTGGTGAGGGTGGCTCCTACAATGAGCAGTTCTTC.

The J gene is TRBJ1-1, the V gene TRBV29-1, with D tentatively TRBD1 (5 bases). The CDR3 length is 13 residues. Per germline, CDR1 SQVTM and CDR2 ANQGSEA. V was cut by 7 bases and J by 5 bases, with 17 bases left in between. The CDR3 DNA follows: TGCAGCGCCGGGGATGGGGGGGGGACTGAAGCTTTCTTT. Its translation is CSAGDGGGTEAFF.

The chain joins TRBV7-2 to TRBJ2-1; TRBD2 matches 10 bases. J lost 7 bases, V lost 6 bases, and 9 bases had no gene match. CDR3 length: 15 amino acids. CDR1 is SGHTA, CDR2 FQGNSA, per germline. The CDR3 reads CASRLRPSGGNEQFF. In DNA form, the CDR3 reads TGTGCCAGCAGGTTACGTCCTAGCGGGGGAAATGAGCAGTTCTTC.

This clone was detected only once. V and J are TRBV7-3 and TRBJ2-5; TRBD2 matches at 13 bases. The V gene's germline CDR1 is SGHTA and CDR2 FQGTGA. There are 15 residues in the CDR3. The V segment lost 5 bases and the J segment 2 bases; nucleotides outside the gene matches: 2. CDR3 sequence: CASSTLAGGQETQYF. The CDR3 DNA sequence: TGTGCCAGCAGCACACTAGCGGGGGGGCAAGAGACCCAGTACTTC.

The gene calls are TRBV19 and TRBJ2-1; the D is unclear. This CDR3 is 15 amino acids long. V was pared by 3 bases and J by 1 base, with 10 bases between. Germline V gene sequence: CDR1 LNHDA, CDR2 SQIVND (reference sequence). CDR3 sequence reads: CASSIQGPSYNEQFF. CDR3 DNA: TGTGCCAGTAGTATCCAAGGGCCTTCCTACAATGAGCAGTTCTTC. Filled out from reference TRBV19 and TRBJ2-1, the complete variable domain reads DGGITQSPKYLFRKEGQNVTLSCEQNLNHDAMYWYRQDPGQGLRLIYYSQIVNDFQKGDIAEGYSVSREKKESFPLTVTSAQKNPTAFYLCASSIQGPSYNEQFFGPGTRLTVL.

The V and J genes are TRBV7-2 and TRBJ2-4, with no clear D. Germline V lookup: CDR1 SGHTA, CDR2 FQGNSA. CDR3 length equals 15 residues. The ends were cut back, 8 bases at V and 1 base at J, with 15 bases in the middle. CDR3 region: CASSRWAEAKNIQYF. The DNA of the CDR3 is TGTGCCAGCTCCCGTTGGGCCGAGGCCAAAAACATTCAGTACTTC. Supplemented by reference TRBV7-2 and TRBJ2-4, the full variable domain reads GAGVSQSPSNKVTEKGKDVELRCDPISGHTALYWYRQSLGQGLEFLIYFQGNSAPDKSGLPSDRFSAERTGGSVSTLTIQRTQQEDSAVYLCASSRWAEAKNIQYFGAGTRLSVL.